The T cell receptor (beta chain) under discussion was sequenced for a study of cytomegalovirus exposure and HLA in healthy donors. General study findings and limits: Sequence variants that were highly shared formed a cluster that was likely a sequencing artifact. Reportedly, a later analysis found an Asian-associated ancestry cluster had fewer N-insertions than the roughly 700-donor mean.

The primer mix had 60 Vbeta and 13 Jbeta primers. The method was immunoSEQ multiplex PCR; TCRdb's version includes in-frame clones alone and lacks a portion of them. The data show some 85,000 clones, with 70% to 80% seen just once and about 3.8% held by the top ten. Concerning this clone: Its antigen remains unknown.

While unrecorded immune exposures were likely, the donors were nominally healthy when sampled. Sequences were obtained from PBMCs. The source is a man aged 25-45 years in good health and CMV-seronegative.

This CDR3 is CAWSRDRAMYF. In nucleotides, the CDR3 is TGTGCCTGGAGTCGAGACAGGGCAATGTACTTC. The chain carries TRBV30 and TRBJ2-5, with 7 bases that match TRBD1. Germline V gene lookup returns CDR1 GTSNPN and CDR2 SVGIG (reference sequence). The CDR3 contains 11 residues. V shed 2 bases and J 13 bases; nucleotides not matched to a gene: 7.